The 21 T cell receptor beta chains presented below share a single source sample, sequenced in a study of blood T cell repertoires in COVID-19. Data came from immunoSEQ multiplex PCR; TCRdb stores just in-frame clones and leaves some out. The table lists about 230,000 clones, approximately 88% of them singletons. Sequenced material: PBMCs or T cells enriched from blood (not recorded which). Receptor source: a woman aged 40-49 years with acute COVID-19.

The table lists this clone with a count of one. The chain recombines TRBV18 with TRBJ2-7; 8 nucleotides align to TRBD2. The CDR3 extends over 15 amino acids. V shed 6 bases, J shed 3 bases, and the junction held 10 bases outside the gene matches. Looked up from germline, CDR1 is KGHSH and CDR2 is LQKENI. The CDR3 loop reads CASSLSGSSYYEQYV. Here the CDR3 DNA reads TGTGCCAGCTCGCTGAGCGGGAGTTCTTACTACGAGCAGTACGTC.

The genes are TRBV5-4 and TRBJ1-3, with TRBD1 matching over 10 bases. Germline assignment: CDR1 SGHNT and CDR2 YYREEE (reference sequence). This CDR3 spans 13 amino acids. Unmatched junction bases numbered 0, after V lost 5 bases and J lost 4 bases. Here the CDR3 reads CASRGQGGNTIYF. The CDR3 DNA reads TGTGCCAGCAGGGGACAGGGGGGAAACACCATATATTTT.

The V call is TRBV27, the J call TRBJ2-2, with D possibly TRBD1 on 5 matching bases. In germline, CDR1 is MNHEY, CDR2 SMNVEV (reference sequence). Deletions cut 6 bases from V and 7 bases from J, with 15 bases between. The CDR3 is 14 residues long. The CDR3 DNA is TGTGCCAGCAGCTCACCAGGGATCGGCGGGGAGCTGTTTTTT. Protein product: CASSSPGIGGELFF.

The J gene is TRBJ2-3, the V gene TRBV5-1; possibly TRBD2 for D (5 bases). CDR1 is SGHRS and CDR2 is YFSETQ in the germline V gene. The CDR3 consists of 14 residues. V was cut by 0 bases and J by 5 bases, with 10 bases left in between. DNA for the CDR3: TGCGCCAGCAGCTTGGCTTCCGGGATAGATACGCAGTATTTT. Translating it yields CASSLASGIDTQYF.

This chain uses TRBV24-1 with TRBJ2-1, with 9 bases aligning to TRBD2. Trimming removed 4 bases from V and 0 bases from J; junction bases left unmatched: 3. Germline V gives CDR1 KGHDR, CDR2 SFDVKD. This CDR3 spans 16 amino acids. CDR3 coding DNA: TGTGCCACCAGTGACAGACTAGCGGCCTCCTACAATGAGCAGTTCTTC. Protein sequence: CATSDRLAASYNEQFF.

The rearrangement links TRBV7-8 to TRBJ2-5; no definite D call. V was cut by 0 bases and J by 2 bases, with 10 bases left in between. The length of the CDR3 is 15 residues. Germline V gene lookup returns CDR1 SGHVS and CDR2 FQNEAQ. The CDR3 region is CASSLARTHQETQYF. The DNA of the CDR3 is TGTGCCAGCAGCTTAGCGCGCACTCATCAAGAGACCCAGTACTTC.

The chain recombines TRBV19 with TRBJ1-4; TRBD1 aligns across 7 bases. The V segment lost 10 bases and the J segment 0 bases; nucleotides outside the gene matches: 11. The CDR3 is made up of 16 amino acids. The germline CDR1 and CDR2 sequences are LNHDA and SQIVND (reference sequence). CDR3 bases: TGTGCCACCCCGGGAGAGGGGGCTGCAACTAATGAAAAACTGTTTTTT. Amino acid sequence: CATPGEGAATNEKLFF.

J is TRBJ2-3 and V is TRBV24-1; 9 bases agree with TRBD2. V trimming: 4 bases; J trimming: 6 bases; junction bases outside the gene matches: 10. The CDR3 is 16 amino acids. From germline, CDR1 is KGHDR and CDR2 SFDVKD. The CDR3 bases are TGTGCCACCAGTGACAGTAGCGGGGGCGAGGGGGATACGCAGTATTTT. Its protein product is CATSDSSGGEGDTQYF.

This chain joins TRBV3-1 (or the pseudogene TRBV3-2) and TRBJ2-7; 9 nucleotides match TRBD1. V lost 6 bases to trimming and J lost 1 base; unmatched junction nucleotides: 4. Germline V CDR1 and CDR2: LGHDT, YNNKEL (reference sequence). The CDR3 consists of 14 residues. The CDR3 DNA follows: TGTGCCAGCAGGGCGGGGACAGGGTCCTACGAGCAGTACTTC. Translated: CASRAGTGSYEQYF.

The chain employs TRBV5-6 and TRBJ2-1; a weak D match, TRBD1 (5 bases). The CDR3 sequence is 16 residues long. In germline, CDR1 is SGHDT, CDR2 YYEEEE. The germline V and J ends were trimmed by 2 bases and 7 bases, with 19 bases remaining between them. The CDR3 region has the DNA TGTGCCAGCAGCTTACCCCGACAGAAAAATTGGAATGAGCAGTTCTTC. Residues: CASSLPRQKNWNEQFF.

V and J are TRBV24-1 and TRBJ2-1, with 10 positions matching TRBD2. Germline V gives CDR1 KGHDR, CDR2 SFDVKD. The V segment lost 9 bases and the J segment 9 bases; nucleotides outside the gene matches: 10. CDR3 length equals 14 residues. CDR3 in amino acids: CATATSGATGEQFF. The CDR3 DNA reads TGTGCCACCGCCACTAGCGGGGCTACCGGTGAGCAGTTCTTC.

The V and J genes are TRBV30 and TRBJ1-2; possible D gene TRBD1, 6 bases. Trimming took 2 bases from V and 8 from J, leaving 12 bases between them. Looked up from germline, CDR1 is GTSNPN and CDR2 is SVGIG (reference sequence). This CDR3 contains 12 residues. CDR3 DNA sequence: TGTGCCTGGAGTAAACAGGGTAACGGCTACACCTTC. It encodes CAWSKQGNGYTF.

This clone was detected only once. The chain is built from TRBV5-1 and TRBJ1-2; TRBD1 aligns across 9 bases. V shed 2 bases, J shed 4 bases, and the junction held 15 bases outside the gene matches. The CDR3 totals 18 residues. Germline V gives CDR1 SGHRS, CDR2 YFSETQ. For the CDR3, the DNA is TGCGCCAGCAGCTTTGGGACAGGGAGTGGAAGAGAGGGCTATGGCTACACCTTC. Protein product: CASSFGTGSGREGYGYTF.

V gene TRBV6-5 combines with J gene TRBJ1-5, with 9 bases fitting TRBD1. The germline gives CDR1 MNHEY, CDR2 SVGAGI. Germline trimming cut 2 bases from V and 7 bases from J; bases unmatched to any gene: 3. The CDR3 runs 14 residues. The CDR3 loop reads CASSYGTGSQPQHF. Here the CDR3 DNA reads TGTGCCAGCAGTTACGGGACAGGGAGCCAGCCCCAGCATTTT.

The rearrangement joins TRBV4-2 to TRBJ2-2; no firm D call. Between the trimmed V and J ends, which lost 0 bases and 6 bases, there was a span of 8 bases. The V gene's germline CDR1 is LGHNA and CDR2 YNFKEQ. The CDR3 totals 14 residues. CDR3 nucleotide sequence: TGTGCCAGCAGCCAAGAGAGAACAGCCGGGGAGCTGTTTTTT. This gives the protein CASSQERTAGELFF.

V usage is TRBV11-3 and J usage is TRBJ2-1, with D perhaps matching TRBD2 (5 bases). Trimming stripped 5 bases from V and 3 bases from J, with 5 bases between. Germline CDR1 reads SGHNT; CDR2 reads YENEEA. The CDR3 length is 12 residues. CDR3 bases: TGTGCCAGCAGCGGACTCTACAATGAGCAGTTCTTC. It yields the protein CASSGLYNEQFF. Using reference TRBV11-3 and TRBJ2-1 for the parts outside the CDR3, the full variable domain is EAGVVQSPRYKIIEKKQPVAFWCNPISGHNTLYWYLQNLGQGPELLIRYENEEAVDDSQLPKDRFSAERLKGVDSTLKIQPAELGDSAVYLCASSGLYNEQFFGPGTRLTVL.

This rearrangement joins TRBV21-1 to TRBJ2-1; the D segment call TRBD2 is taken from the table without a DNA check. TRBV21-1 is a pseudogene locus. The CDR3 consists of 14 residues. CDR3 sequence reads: CASTGGAGDNEQFF. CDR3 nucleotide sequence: TGTGCCAGCACCGGGGGAGCGGGGGACAATGAGCAGTTCTTC.

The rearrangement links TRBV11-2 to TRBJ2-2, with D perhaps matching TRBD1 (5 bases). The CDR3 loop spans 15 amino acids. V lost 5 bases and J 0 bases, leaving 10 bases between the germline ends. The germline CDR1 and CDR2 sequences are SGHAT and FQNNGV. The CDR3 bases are TGTGCCAGCAGCCTACGACAGACGAACACCGGGGAGCTGTTTTTT. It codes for CASSLRQTNTGELFF.

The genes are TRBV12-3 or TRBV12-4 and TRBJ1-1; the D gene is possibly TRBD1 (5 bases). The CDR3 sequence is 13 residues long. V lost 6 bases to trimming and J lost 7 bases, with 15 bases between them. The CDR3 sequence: CASSNYGDYEAFF. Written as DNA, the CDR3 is TGTGCCAGCAGCAATTATGGGGACTATGAAGCTTTCTTT.

As DNA, the CDR3 is TGTGCCAGCACCTCTAGCGTCTACACCGGGGAGCTGTTTTTT. It translates to CASTSSVYTGELFF. The V and J genes are TRBV6-6 and TRBJ2-2, with TRBD2 as a possible D gene (6 bases). The CDR3 extends over 14 amino acids. Trimming took off 7 bases at V and 3 bases at J, with 12 bases between the two ends. The germline CDR1 and CDR2 sequences are MNHNY and SVGAGI (reference sequence).

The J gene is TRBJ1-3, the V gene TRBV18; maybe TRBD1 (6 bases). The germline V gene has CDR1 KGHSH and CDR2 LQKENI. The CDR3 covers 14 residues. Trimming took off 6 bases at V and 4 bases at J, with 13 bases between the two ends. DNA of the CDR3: TGTGCCAGCTCTACAGGGTCAAAAGGAAACACCATATATTTT. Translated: CASSTGSKGNTIYF. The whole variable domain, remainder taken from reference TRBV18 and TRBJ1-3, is NAGVMQNPRHLVRRRGQEARLRCSPMKGHSHVYWYRQLPEEGLKFMVYLQKENIIDESGMPKERFSAEFPKEGPSILRIQQVVRGDSAAYFCASSTGSKGNTIYFGEGSWLTVV.